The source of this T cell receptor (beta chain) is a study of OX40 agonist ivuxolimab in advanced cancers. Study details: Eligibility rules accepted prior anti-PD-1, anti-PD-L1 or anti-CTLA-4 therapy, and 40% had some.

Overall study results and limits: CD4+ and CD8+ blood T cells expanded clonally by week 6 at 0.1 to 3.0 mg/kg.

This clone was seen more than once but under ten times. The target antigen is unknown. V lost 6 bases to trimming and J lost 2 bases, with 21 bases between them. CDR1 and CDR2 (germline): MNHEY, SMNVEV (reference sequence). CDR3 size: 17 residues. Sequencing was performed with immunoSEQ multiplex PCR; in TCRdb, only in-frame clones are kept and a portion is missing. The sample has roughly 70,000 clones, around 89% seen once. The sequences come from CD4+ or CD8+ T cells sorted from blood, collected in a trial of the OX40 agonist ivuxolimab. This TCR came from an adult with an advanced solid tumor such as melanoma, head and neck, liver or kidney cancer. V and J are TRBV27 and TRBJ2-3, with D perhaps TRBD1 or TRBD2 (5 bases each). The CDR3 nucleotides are TGTGCCAGCAGCCGAACCGGGACGCCCTCTGTCACAGATACGCAGTATTTT. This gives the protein CASSRTGTPSVTDTQYF.